The 9 T cell receptor beta chains given below trace back to one sample, sequenced in a study of blood T cell repertoires in COVID-19. The method was immunoSEQ multiplex PCR; TCRdb's version includes in-frame clones alone and lacks a portion of them. The sample records about 260,000 clones, roughly 84% being singletons. Sequences were obtained from peripheral blood. The origin of the receptors is a woman aged 35 to 49 who had recovered from COVID-19.

The chain couples TRBV7-7 to TRBJ1-2, with D possibly being TRBD1 (5 bases). V was cut by 5 bases and J by 2 bases, with 15 bases left in between. Per germline, CDR1 SSHAT and CDR2 FNYEAQ (reference sequence). This CDR3 is 15 amino acids long. DNA for the CDR3: TGTGCCAGCAGCCCTAGGAGGGGCCGGAACTATGGCTACACCTTC. Protein sequence: CASSPRRGRNYGYTF.

This rearrangement joins TRBV13 to TRBJ2-7; 7 bases line up with TRBD1. The V gene end was trimmed by 3 bases and the J gene end by 9 bases; junction bases not matched to a gene: 5. CDR1 is PRHDT and CDR2 is FYEKMQ in the germline V gene (reference sequence). This CDR3 region has 12 residues. CDR3 DNA sequence: TGTGCCAGCAGCTTCGACAGGGATGTGCAGTACTTC. It specifies CASSFDRDVQYF.

The chain uses TRBV11-2 and TRBJ2-3; possibly TRBD2 for D (6 bases). This CDR3 has 17 residues. The germline V and J ends were trimmed by 1 base and 0 bases, with 14 bases remaining between them. CDR1 and CDR2 from the germline V gene are SGHAT and FQNNGV. DNA of the CDR3: TGTGCCAGCAGCTTAGGTTGGGGCCGGGAGAGCACAGATACGCAGTATTTT. Protein: CASSLGWGRESTDTQYF. Using reference TRBV11-2 and TRBJ2-3 for the parts outside the CDR3, the full variable domain is EAGVAQSPRYKIIEKRQSVAFWCNPISGHATLYWYQQILGQGPKLLIQFQNNGVVDDSQLPKDRFSAERLKGVDSTLKIQPAKLEDSAVYLCASSLGWGRESTDTQYFGPGTRLTVL.

The chain has TRBV10-3 and TRBJ2-5, with 7 bases identical to TRBD1. The CDR3 totals 14 residues. The V gene's germline CDR1 is ENHRY and CDR2 SYGVKD. Trimming at V came to 6 bases and at J to 3 bases, leaving 7 bases not matched to a gene. In nucleotides, the CDR3 is TGTGCCATCAGGGGGGACAGTAAGAAAGAGACCCAGTACTTC. Translated, it gives CAIRGDSKKETQYF.

On this clone itself: Other nucleotide sequences in the sample specify the same CDR3. CDR3 loop: CASSLAGVGTEAFF. In nucleotides, the CDR3 is TGCGCCAGCAGCTTGGCGGGGGTAGGAACTGAAGCTTTCTTT. The chain combines TRBV5-1 with TRBJ1-1; possibly TRBD1 for D (5 bases). Germline CDR1 reads SGHRS; CDR2 reads YFSETQ. There are 14 residues in the CDR3. V was shortened by 0 bases and J by 5 bases, with 11 bases between the two germline ends.

The rearrangement joins TRBV3-1 (or the pseudogene TRBV3-2) to TRBJ2-1, with D possibly being TRBD2 (5 bases). The V end lost 0 bases, the J end lost 9 bases, and 15 bases lay between the germline ends. Germline V gives CDR1 LGHDT, CDR2 YNNKEL (reference sequence). The CDR3 spans 15 residues. The CDR3: CASSQDYGVGSEQFF. Here the CDR3 DNA reads TGTGCCAGCAGCCAAGATTACGGGGTTGGGAGTGAGCAGTTCTTC.

With regard to this clone: The junction differs from germline at one of its ends, possibly a read error. The V gene is TRBV14, the J gene TRBJ1-1; D perhaps matches TRBD1 (5 bases). Germline V gene lookup returns CDR1 SGHDN and CDR2 FVKESK. The CDR3 has 12 amino acids. Written as DNA, the CDR3 is TGTGCCAGCAGCCAATTCGGGGGAAGGCTCGGTTTT. It specifies CASSQFGGRLGF.

The chain links TRBV5-1 to TRBJ1-2, with a tentative D call TRBD1 (6 bases). The germline V and J ends were trimmed by 2 bases and 8 bases, with 19 bases remaining between them. Germline CDR1 SGHRS, CDR2 YFSETQ. The CDR3 totals 15 residues. The CDR3 coding sequence is TGCGCCAGCAGCTTAGGAAATGGGGGCCTCCGCGGCTACACCTTC. Its translation is CASSLGNGGLRGYTF.

The J gene is TRBJ1-1, the V gene TRBV18, with D tentatively TRBD1 (6 bases). Germline V lookup: CDR1 KGHSH, CDR2 LQKENI. The CDR3 has 15 residues. V was trimmed by 3 bases and J by 4 bases, leaving 15 bases between them. The CDR3 DNA reads as TGTGCCAGCTCACCTACTCAGGGGTCGAGCACTGAAGCTTTCTTT. Its translation: CASSPTQGSSTEAFF.